Sequencing of this TCR beta chain was carried out in a study of T cells in Graves' hyperthyroidism and ophthalmopathy. RNA transcripts gave rise to amplified TCR beta CDR3 regions. When the TCR CDR3 underwent first-round RT-PCR, the HTBI primer set was used. Via MiXCR, TCRdb re-called the multiplex PCR reads, giving one row per CDR3 protein. The sample contains 500,000 to 600,000 distinct CDR3 sequences, 40% to 50% of which appear only once. Clinical symptoms, serum thyroxine and TRAb, thyroid ultrasound and orbital computed tomography together formed the diagnostic basis. Regarding the study as a whole: Separating ophthalmopathy from stable hyperthyroidism was achieved by a 13 V-J model.

Germline loops: CDR1 SQVTM, CDR2 ANQGSEA. V was clipped by 7 bases and J by 2 bases, with 14 bases between them. The CDR3 is made up of 13 amino acids. This clonotype was detected many times. No antigen is known for it. Sequencing was performed on peripheral blood or thyroid tissue (not recorded which). The chain recombines TRBV29-1 with TRBJ1-1; D call uncertain. This clonotype was obtained from an adult woman with Graves' disease, either hyperthyroidism or ophthalmopathy (not recorded which). The CDR3 reads CSGISVANTEAFF. CDR3 nucleotide sequence: TGCAGCGGGATCAGTGTAGCAAACACTGAAGCTTTCTTT.